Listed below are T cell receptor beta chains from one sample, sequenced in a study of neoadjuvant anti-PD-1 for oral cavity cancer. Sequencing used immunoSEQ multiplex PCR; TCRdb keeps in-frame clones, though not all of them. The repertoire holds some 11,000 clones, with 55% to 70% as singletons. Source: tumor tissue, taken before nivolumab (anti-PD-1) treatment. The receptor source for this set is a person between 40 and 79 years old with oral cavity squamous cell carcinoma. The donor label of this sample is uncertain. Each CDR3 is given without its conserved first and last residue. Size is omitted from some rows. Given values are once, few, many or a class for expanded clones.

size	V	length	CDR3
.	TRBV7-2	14	ASSLVGSGRQETQY
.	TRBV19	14	ASSTRTGGPYNEQF
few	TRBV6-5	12	ASTLAGANNEQF
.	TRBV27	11	ASSLTAKRTQY
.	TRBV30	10	AWSAGGRGYT
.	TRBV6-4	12	ASSPESSYNEQF
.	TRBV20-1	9	SGDPRNGYT
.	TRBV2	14	ASSEAGQGINGELF
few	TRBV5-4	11	ASSLMNGLEAF
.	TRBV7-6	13	ASSLALSSGNTIY
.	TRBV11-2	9	ASSISPQKY
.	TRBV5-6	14	ASSPTGLSGANVLT
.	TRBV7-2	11	ASSLQGADTQY
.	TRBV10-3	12	ASRGTGVAQPQH
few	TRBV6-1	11	ASALGVDQPQH
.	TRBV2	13	ASSERGLGNQPQH
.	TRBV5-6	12	ASSLQAGSGEAF
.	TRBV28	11	ASSFELNTEAF
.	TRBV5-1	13	ASSSSGGSNNEQF
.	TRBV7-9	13	ASRLTELHTGELF
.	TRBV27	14	ASSLWASGSLNEQF
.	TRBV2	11	ATRPDTYNEQF
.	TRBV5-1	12	ANYPGQGVYGYT
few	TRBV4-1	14	ASSQDWPKLGYGYT
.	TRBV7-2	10	ASSSRLQEAF
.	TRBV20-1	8	SASNQPQH
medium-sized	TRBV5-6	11	ASSLQGSSPLH
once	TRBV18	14	ASSPLGVKYNSPLH
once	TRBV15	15	ATSPGQGRTAKNIQY
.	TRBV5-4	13	ASSGLTSGAYEQY
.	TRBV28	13	ASSPWTTGLSPLH
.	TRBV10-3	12	AISEETGLNIQY
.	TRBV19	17	ASSKGPGQGSNSNQPQH
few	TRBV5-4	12	ASSYGQGDYGYT
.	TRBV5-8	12	ASSLALGRYEQY
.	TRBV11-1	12	ASSRRQRDEKLF
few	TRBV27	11	ASRAQGTGPQH